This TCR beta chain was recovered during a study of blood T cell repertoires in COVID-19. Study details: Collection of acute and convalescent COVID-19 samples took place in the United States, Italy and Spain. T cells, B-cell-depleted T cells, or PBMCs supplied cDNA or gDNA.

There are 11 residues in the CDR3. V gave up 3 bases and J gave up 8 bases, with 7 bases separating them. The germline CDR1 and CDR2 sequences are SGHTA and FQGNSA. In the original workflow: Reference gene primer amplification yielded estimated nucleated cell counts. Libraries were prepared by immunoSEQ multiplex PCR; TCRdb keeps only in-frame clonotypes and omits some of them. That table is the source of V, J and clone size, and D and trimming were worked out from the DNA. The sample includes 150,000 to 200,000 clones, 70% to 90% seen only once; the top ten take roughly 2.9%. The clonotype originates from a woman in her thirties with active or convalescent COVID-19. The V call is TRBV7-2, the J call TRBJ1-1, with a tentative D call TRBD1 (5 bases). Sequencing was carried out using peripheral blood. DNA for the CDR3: TGTGCCAGCAGCTTCCCAGGGGAAGCTTTCTTT. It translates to CASSFPGEAFF.